This T cell receptor (beta chain) was sequenced during a study of radiation and T cells in renal cell carcinoma. Findings and limits, study-wide: In blood, top tumor clones expanded by 2 weeks, shrinking by 4. Baseline intratumoral clonotype presence is unknown without pretreatment biopsies.

This clone was detected once. As yet, its antigen is unknown. Germline V lookup: CDR1 SNHLY, CDR2 FYNNEI. The CDR3 is 13 residues long. V was trimmed by 6 bases and J by 4 bases, leaving 10 bases between them. Produced via immunoSEQ multiplex PCR; TCRdb's table is partial and in-frame only. The sample yields roughly 58,000 clones, 60% to 85% seen once. Sample time point: blood 4 weeks post-SBRT, at nephrectomy. Indicated treatment: 15 Gy SBRT to primary tumor, nephrectomy 4 weeks later. Nephrectomy followed 15 Gy stereotactic body radiation by 4 weeks. After SBRT, blood was collected at 2 and 4 weeks, plus baseline.

The sequence was collected from a man aged 55 to 70 with renal cell carcinoma. The V gene is TRBV2, the J gene TRBJ2-1; D unclear. The specimen comprised blood, sampled from a patient whose treatment included radiotherapy and nephrectomy. The CDR3 loop is CASSGYFYNEQFF. The CDR3 region has the DNA TGTGCCAGCAGCGGGTATTTTTACAATGAGCAGTTCTTC.